The T cell receptor (beta chain) described here comes from a study of tumour-infiltrating T cells in Burkitt lymphoma. The germline V gene has CDR1 SQVTM and CDR2 ANQGSEA. V lost 4 bases and J lost 4, with 10 bases in between. The CDR3 has 12 amino acids. The data were produced by immunoSEQ multiplex PCR, yet TCRdb's version contains in-frame clones alone and is incomplete. The sample lists 5,500 to 7,000 clones; 9.5% to 13% were seen once. This receptor was obtained from a human donor with diffuse large B-cell lymphoma. This chain links TRBV29-1 with TRBJ1-2, with TRBD1 as a possible D gene (5 bases). The material sequenced was tumor tissue. Here the CDR3 DNA reads TGCAGCGTTGTTGGGACGTCCTATGGCTACACCTTC. Its protein product is CSVVGTSYGYTF.